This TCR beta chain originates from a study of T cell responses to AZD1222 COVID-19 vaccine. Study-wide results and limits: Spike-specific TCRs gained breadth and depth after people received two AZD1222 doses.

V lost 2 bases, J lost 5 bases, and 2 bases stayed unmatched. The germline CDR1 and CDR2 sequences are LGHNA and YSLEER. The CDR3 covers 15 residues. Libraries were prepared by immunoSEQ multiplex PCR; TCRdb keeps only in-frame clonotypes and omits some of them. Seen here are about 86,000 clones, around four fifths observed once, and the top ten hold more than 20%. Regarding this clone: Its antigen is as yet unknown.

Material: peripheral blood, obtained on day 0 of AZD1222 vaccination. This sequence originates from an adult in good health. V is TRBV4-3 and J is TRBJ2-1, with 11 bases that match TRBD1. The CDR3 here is CASSQWTGGNNEQFF. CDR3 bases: TGCGCCAGCAGCCAATGGACAGGGGGCAACAATGAGCAGTTCTTC.